Listed below are T cell receptor beta chains from one sample, sequenced in a study of CD8+CD57+ T cells in acquired aplastic anemia. TCRdb re-called the reads with MiXCR, one entry per CDR3 protein. The table has roughly 180,000 distinct CDR3 sequences, 50% to 75% seen once. Sequenced input: sorted CD4+, CD8+, or CD8+CD57+ T cells (not recorded which) from PBMCs. These receptors were collected from a human donor with severe aplastic anemia or a healthy control (not recorded which). Each CDR3 is given with its conserved first and last residue. Each record gives: D gene, clone size, CDR3 length, J gene, V gene, CDR3 DNA, CDR3 protein. A D gene is named only where the DNA matches it firmly. The size entry is marked missing in some rows and otherwise reads once, few, many or a size class.

D: -
size: -
length: 15
J: TRBJ2-3
V: TRBV24-1
DNA: TGTGCCACCAGTGACCCCGGACAGTTCTCGGATACGCAGTATTTT
CDR3: CATSDPGQFSDTQYF

D: TRBD2
size: -
length: 17
J: TRBJ2-1
V: TRBV7-9
DNA: TGTGCCAGCAGCCAAGGAGGGCTAGCGGGGGGGCCCTGGGAGCAGTTCTTC
CDR3: CASSQGGLAGGPWEQFF

D: -
size: -
length: 14
J: TRBJ1-1
V: TRBV5-1
DNA: TGCGCCACCCGGACATCACTTGAGTACACTGAAGCTTTCTTT
CDR3: CATRTSLEYTEAFF

D: -
size: few
length: 11
J: TRBJ2-7
V: TRBV12-3/TRBV12-4
DNA: TGTGCCAGCTCGGGACCTTACGAGCAGTACTTC
CDR3: CASSGPYEQYF

D: TRBD1
size: -
length: 16
J: TRBJ2-1
V: TRBV7-9
DNA: TGCGCCAGCAGCTGGACGACAGGGGGTTTGGTCGGTGAGCAGTTCTTC
CDR3: CASSWTTGGLVGEQFF

D: TRBD1
size: -
length: 15
J: TRBJ2-7
V: TRBV15
DNA: TGTGCCACCAGCACAAGGACAGGGGTCTCCTACGAGCAGTACTTC
CDR3: CATSTRTGVSYEQYF

D: -
size: -
length: 17
J: TRBJ2-1
V: TRBV5-1
DNA: TGCGCCAGCAGCTTGATCCCGATAGGAAGCTCCTACAATGAGCAGTTCTTC
CDR3: CASSLIPIGSSYNEQFF

D: TRBD2
size: few
length: 13
J: TRBJ2-7
V: TRBV20-1
DNA: TGCAGTGCTCGTACTAGCGGGAGCTACGAGCAGTACTTC
CDR3: CSARTSGSYEQYF

D: -
size: -
length: 13
J: TRBJ1-1
V: TRBV20-1
DNA: TGCAGTGCTAGAGAATCGTATGGGGTTGAAGCTTTCTTT
CDR3: CSARESYGVEAFF

D: -
size: -
length: 13
J: TRBJ2-1
V: TRBV20-1
DNA: TGCAGTGCTAGAGATAATAAGGGGACTGAGCAGTTCTTC
CDR3: CSARDNKGTEQFF

D: -
size: -
length: 14
J: TRBJ1-3
V: TRBV11-3
DNA: TGTGCCAGCAGCGCGTCCCAAGCCATCGGCACCATATATTTT
CDR3: CASSASQAIGTIYF

D: -
size: -
length: 14
J: TRBJ2-1
V: TRBV7-9
DNA: TGTGCCAGCAGCCTCTGGGACAATCACAATGAGCAGTTCTTC
CDR3: CASSLWDNHNEQFF

D: -
size: many
length: 13
J: TRBJ1-3
V: TRBV7-9
DNA: TGTGCCAGCACTTCGTACTCTGGAAACACCATATATTTT
CDR3: CASTSYSGNTIYF

D: -
size: -
length: 12
J: TRBJ2-1
V: TRBV20-1
DNA: TGCAGCTCGGAGCGGACCTACAATGAGCAGTTCTTC
CDR3: CSSERTYNEQFF

D: -
size: -
length: 15
J: TRBJ2-2
V: TRBV6-1
DNA: TGTGCCAGCAGTAGGGGGACGGATAACACCGGGGAGCTGTTTTTT
CDR3: CASSRGTDNTGELFF

D: -
size: -
length: 13
J: TRBJ1-2
V: TRBV12-3/TRBV12-4
DNA: TGTGCCAGCAGTTTTGACGGAGAATATGGCTACACCTTC
CDR3: CASSFDGEYGYTF

D: -
size: -
length: 13
J: TRBJ2-5
V: TRBV20-1
DNA: TGCAGTGCTAGATCAGAGGGTTCCGAGACCCAGTACTTC
CDR3: CSARSEGSETQYF

D: TRBD1
size: many
length: 16
J: TRBJ1-6
V: TRBV19
DNA: TGTGCCAGTAGTAGGGACAGCGAAGTAGTAACTTCACCCCTCCACTTT
CDR3: CASSRDSEVVTSPLHF

D: -
size: -
length: 13
J: TRBJ2-1
V: TRBV20-1
DNA: TGCAGTGCTCCCTACTGGAGTTCTAATGAGCAGTTCTTC
CDR3: CSAPYWSSNEQFF

D: -
size: -
length: 18
J: TRBJ1-3
V: TRBV5-1
DNA: TGCGCCAGCAGCCTAACCCCAAGTGACACAGACTCTGGAAACACCATATATTTT
CDR3: CASSLTPSDTDSGNTIYF

D: -
size: -
length: 15
J: TRBJ2-1
V: TRBV7-9
DNA: TGTGCCAGCAGCTTAGAAAGGGTCGGACCTATTGAGCAGTTCTTC
CDR3: CASSLERVGPIEQFF

D: -
size: -
length: 18
J: TRBJ2-1
V: TRBV6-5
DNA: TGTGCCAGCAGTTACCCAAATGAAGGCCCAGGGTGGGTTAATGAGCAGTTCTTC
CDR3: CASSYPNEGPGWVNEQFF

D: -
size: few
length: 15
J: TRBJ2-1
V: TRBV15
DNA: TGTGCCACCAGCAGAGATCGAGGACAGTACAATGAGCAGTTCTTC
CDR3: CATSRDRGQYNEQFF

D: -
size: -
length: 22
J: TRBJ2-6
V: TRBV13
DNA: TGCGCCAGCAGCTTGCGGTCCGTGGGGCCACCCGTCGAGAGCTCTGGGGCCAACGTCCTGACTTTC
CDR3: CASSLRSVGPPVESSGANVLTF

D: -
size: once
length: 16
J: TRBJ1-3
V: TRBV12-3/TRBV12-4
DNA: TGTGCCAGCAGTCCGTCCAGGCTCCTCTCTGGAAACACCATATATTTT
CDR3: CASSPSRLLSGNTIYF

D: TRBD1
size: few
length: 16
J: TRBJ2-1
V: TRBV11-2
DNA: TGTGCCAGCAGCGCCGGACAGGCCAGCTCCTACAATGAGCAGTTCTTC
CDR3: CASSAGQASSYNEQFF

D: -
size: many
length: 15
J: TRBJ2-7
V: TRBV4-2
DNA: TGTGCCAGCAGCCAAGGGACGGGGGAAGTCTACGAGCAGTACTTC
CDR3: CASSQGTGEVYEQYF

D: -
size: -
length: 15
J: TRBJ1-1
V: TRBV7-9
DNA: TGTGCCAGCAGCCCCGGGTGGGGGGGACTCACTGAAGCTTTCTTT
CDR3: CASSPGWGGLTEAFF

D: -
size: many
length: 14
J: TRBJ2-5
V: TRBV12-5
DNA: TGTGCTAGTGGTTTGTCGGGGCTCCTAGAGACCCAGTACTTC
CDR3: CASGLSGLLETQYF

D: -
size: many
length: 13
J: TRBJ2-3
V: TRBV11-2
DNA: TGTGCCAGCAGCCCGTCCCGTACAGATACGCAGTATTTT
CDR3: CASSPSRTDTQYF

D: -
size: -
length: 15
J: TRBJ1-6
V: TRBV12-3/TRBV12-4
DNA: TGTGCCAGCAGTTTAACGGGGGGGAGGAATTCACCCCTCCACTTT
CDR3: CASSLTGGRNSPLHF

D: TRBD1
size: once
length: 14
J: TRBJ1-4
V: TRBV18
DNA: TGTGCCAGCTCTCCTCAAGCAGGGGGAGAAAAACTGTTTTTT
CDR3: CASSPQAGGEKLFF

D: -
size: many
length: 16
J: TRBJ2-2
V: TRBV3-1
DNA: TGTGCCAGCAGCCAAGCCAGGGACGTACGGGCCGGGGAGCTGTTTTTT
CDR3: CASSQARDVRAGELFF

D: -
size: -
length: 15
J: TRBJ2-7
V: TRBV20-1
DNA: TGCAGTGCTAGAAGTGGCTCTAGCGCATCCTACGAGCAGTACTTC
CDR3: CSARSGSSASYEQYF

D: TRBD1
size: -
length: 15
J: TRBJ1-4
V: TRBV7-9
DNA: TGTGCCAGCAGCTTAGCGGACAGGGGAGGCGAAAAACTGTTTTTT
CDR3: CASSLADRGGEKLFF

D: -
size: -
length: 13
J: TRBJ1-1
V: TRBV2
DNA: TGTGCCAGCAGGCAGGGACCGCACACTGAAGCTTTCTTT
CDR3: CASRQGPHTEAFF

D: TRBD1
size: -
length: 15
J: TRBJ2-5
V: TRBV7-6
DNA: TGTGCCAGCAGCTTTGTCAGGGGGCCGGGGGAGACCCAGTACTTC
CDR3: CASSFVRGPGETQYF

D: -
size: -
length: 13
J: TRBJ2-5
V: TRBV24-1
DNA: TGTGCCACCAGCGATCCGGTATCAAAGACCCAGTACTTC
CDR3: CATSDPVSKTQYF

D: -
size: many
length: 13
J: TRBJ2-7
V: TRBV14
DNA: TGTGCCAGCAGCCAGACAGCGTCCTACGAGCAGTACTTC
CDR3: CASSQTASYEQYF

D: TRBD1
size: -
length: 15
J: TRBJ2-7
V: TRBV25-1
DNA: TGTGCCAGCAGTGGTCCCGGGACAGGGGCTTATGAGCAGTACTTC
CDR3: CASSGPGTGAYEQYF

D: TRBD1
size: -
length: 10
J: TRBJ1-6
V: TRBV24-1
DNA: TGTGCCACCAAGATTGACAGGGTCCACTTT
CDR3: CATKIDRVHF

D: TRBD1
size: -
length: 17
J: TRBJ1-2
V: TRBV24-1
DNA: TGTGCCACCAGTGAATTATCCCGCAACAGGGGATCTCGTGGCTACACCTTC
CDR3: CATSELSRNRGSRGYTF

D: TRBD2
size: -
length: 16
J: TRBJ2-7
V: TRBV15
DNA: TGTGCCACCAGCAGAGATTCCGCGGGAGAGGGGTACGAGCAGTACTTC
CDR3: CATSRDSAGEGYEQYF

D: TRBD1
size: -
length: 15
J: TRBJ1-6
V: TRBV7-2
DNA: TGTGCCAGCAGCTTAGGCCGACAGGGCGGTTCACCCCTCCACTTT
CDR3: CASSLGRQGGSPLHF

D: -
size: -
length: 12
J: TRBJ1-1
V: TRBV15
DNA: TGTGCCACCAGCAGACCGTACACTGAAGCTTTCTTT
CDR3: CATSRPYTEAFF

D: -
size: -
length: 14
J: TRBJ2-1
V: TRBV24-1
DNA: TGTGCCACCAGTGTGTGGCTAAGAGGCAATGAGCAGTTCTTC
CDR3: CATSVWLRGNEQFF

D: TRBD1
size: -
length: 16
J: TRBJ2-7
V: TRBV20-1
DNA: TGCAGTGCTAGAGATTATCGACAGGGGAGCTCCTACGAGCAGTACTTC
CDR3: CSARDYRQGSSYEQYF

D: TRBD1
size: -
length: 13
J: TRBJ2-7
V: TRBV10-3
DNA: TGTGCCATCAGTGGGACAGGGGGCAACGAGCAGTACTTC
CDR3: CAISGTGGNEQYF

D: -
size: -
length: 14
J: TRBJ2-2
V: TRBV7-6
DNA: TGTGCCAGCAGACCCGGGACTCACACCGGGGAGCTGTTTTTT
CDR3: CASRPGTHTGELFF

D: -
size: few
length: 14
J: TRBJ2-7
V: TRBV6-5
DNA: TGTGCCAGCAGTGCCGGGCAGAATCTCTACGAGCAGTACTTC
CDR3: CASSAGQNLYEQYF

D: TRBD1
size: many
length: 15
J: TRBJ2-3
V: TRBV12-3/TRBV12-4
DNA: TGTGCCAGCAGTTCTTGGACAGGGGACACAGATACGCAGTATTTT
CDR3: CASSSWTGDTDTQYF

D: TRBD2
size: -
length: 17
J: TRBJ2-3
V: TRBV7-3
DNA: TGTGCCAGCAGCTTAGGCCCGGGACTAGCGGGAGCAGATACGCAGTATTTT
CDR3: CASSLGPGLAGADTQYF

D: -
size: -
length: 12
J: TRBJ2-1
V: TRBV20-1
DNA: TGCAGTGCTAAAATACAGGGCAATGAGCAGTTCTTC
CDR3: CSAKIQGNEQFF

D: -
size: -
length: 14
J: TRBJ2-7
V: TRBV20-1
DNA: TGCAGTGCTAGGGCGTCTGCTGGTAGCTACGAGCAGTACTTC
CDR3: CSARASAGSYEQYF

D: -
size: few
length: 13
J: TRBJ2-5
V: TRBV7-6
DNA: TGTGCCAGCAGCAACGTTCTTCAAGAGACCCAGTACTTC
CDR3: CASSNVLQETQYF

D: -
size: -
length: 14
J: TRBJ2-1
V: TRBV24-1
DNA: TGTGCCACCAGTGATTCGGGTCAACGAGATGAGCAGTTCTTC
CDR3: CATSDSGQRDEQFF

D: TRBD1
size: once
length: 15
J: TRBJ1-2
V: TRBV6-5
DNA: TGTGCCAGCAGTTACGGACAGGGTGAACTCTATGGCTACACCTTC
CDR3: CASSYGQGELYGYTF

D: -
size: many
length: 15
J: TRBJ1-4
V: TRBV6-6
DNA: TGTGCCAGCAGCCGGGTCGGGACAACTAATGAAAAACTGTTTTTT
CDR3: CASSRVGTTNEKLFF

D: -
size: -
length: 12
J: TRBJ2-2
V: TRBV9
DNA: TGTGCCAGCAGCCCCCTTCGGGGGGAGCTGTTTTTT
CDR3: CASSPLRGELFF

D: -
size: -
length: 14
J: TRBJ2-7
V: TRBV7-9
DNA: TGTGCCAGCAGCTATTGGGGGGGGCCAGGGGAGCAGTACTTC
CDR3: CASSYWGGPGEQYF